The clone carrying this T cell receptor beta chain was counted a single time. What it binds is unknown. Treatment reported: 19 received Ad26.COV2.S at low or high dose, single or two shots; about 5 received placebo; per-sample allocation not given. Specimen acquisition occurred on day 63 following the initial vaccine or placebo injection. The data were obtained in a study of Ad26.COV2.S vaccination and SARS-CoV-2 variants. Germline CDR1 reads SGHVS; CDR2 reads FQNEAQ. The CDR3 runs 14 residues. Losses at the gene ends were 4 bases for V and 1 base for J; bases not matched to a gene: 3. This table comes from immunoSEQ multiplex PCR, and its TCRdb copy is limited to in-frame clones, with some not included. Found here are roughly 270,000 clones, roughly 86% of them singletons; the top ten hold over 2.5%. Whole-study results and caveats: People who got the vaccine had more spike-specific TCR breadth than people who got placebo.

This chain links TRBV7-8 with TRBJ2-5; 7 bases map to TRBD2. This clonotype was obtained from a person aged 18 to 59 who received the Ad26.COV2.S COVID-19 vaccine or a placebo. The input for sequencing was peripheral blood, taken in a trial of Ad26.COV2.S vaccine versus placebo. CDR3 loop: CASSSTSAQETQYF. The CDR3 region has the DNA TGTGCCAGCAGCTCCACTAGCGCCCAAGAGACCCAGTACTTC.